The clone carrying this T cell receptor (beta chain) was seen ten or more times. Unsorted libraries used 2 million PBMCs kept at -80 degrees C. This sample was included in a study of neurological immune-mediated disorders. One entry per CDR3 protein results from TCRdb running MiXCR on the 5' RACE reads. The sample records about 52,000 distinct CDR3 sequences, roughly 3.8% being singletons. V lost 6 bases, J lost 6 bases, and 11 bases lay in between. Germline CDR1 and CDR2: MNHEY and SVGEGT. The CDR3 has 13 amino acids. The chain recombines TRBV6-2 or TRBV6-3 with TRBJ2-2; no firm D call. This TCR derives from a man in his 60s with multiple sclerosis. Material: PBMCs. CDR3 in DNA: TGTGCCAGCAGGCATTCGGATCCCGGGGAGCTGTTTTTT. Protein sequence: CASRHSDPGELFF.